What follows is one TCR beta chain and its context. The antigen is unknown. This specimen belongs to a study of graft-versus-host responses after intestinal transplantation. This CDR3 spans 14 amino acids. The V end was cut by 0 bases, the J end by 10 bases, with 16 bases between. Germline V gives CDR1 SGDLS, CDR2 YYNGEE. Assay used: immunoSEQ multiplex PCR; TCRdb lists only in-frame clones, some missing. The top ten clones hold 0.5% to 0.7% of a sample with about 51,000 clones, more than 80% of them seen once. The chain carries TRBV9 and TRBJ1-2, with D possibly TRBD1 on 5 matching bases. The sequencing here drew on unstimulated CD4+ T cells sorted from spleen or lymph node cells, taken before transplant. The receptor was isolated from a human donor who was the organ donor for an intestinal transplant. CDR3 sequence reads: CASSVVDSARDYTF. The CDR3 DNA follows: TGTGCCAGCAGCGTAGTCGACTCCGCCAGGGACTACACCTTC.